Presented here are 26 T cell receptor beta chains from one specimen sequenced in a study of blood T cell repertoires in COVID-19. The data were produced by immunoSEQ multiplex PCR, yet TCRdb's version contains in-frame clones alone and is incomplete. The profile covers 250,000 to 400,000 clones, with approximately 87% appearing a single time and less than 3.5% taken by the ten largest. Input material: peripheral blood. These receptors were taken from a woman aged 25 to 39 with COVID-19, enrolled during active disease.

The CDR3 sequence: CATQGDRGQGANVLTF. The CDR3 DNA reads TGTGCCACACAGGGGGACAGGGGGCAGGGGGCCAACGTCCTGACTTTC. This chain links TRBV28 with TRBJ2-6, with TRBD1 matching over 12 bases. The germline gives CDR1 MDHEN, CDR2 SYDVKM. The CDR3 covers 16 residues. V dropped 10 bases and J dropped 4; count of bases not matched to a gene: 8.

V is TRBV12-5 and J is TRBJ1-5, with a weak D call TRBD1 (6 bases). CDR1 is LGHNT, CDR2 FRNRAP, per germline. The CDR3 runs 15 residues. V was trimmed by 6 bases and J by 0 bases, leaving 12 bases between them. In DNA form, the CDR3 reads TGTGCTAGTGGGGGGGCAGGGCCTAGCAATCAGCCCCAGCATTTT. This encodes CASGGAGPSNQPQHF.

The chain recombines TRBV5-1 with TRBJ2-1; maybe TRBD2 (6 bases). The CDR3 is 13 residues long. CDR1 is SGHRS and CDR2 is YFSETQ in the germline V gene. Deletions cut 0 bases from V and 11 bases from J, with 12 bases between. CDR3 nucleotide sequence: TGCGCCAGCAGCTTGGAGATTAGCGGACAGCAGTTCTTC. Its translation: CASSLEISGQQFF.

This clone has only one observation. The chain is built from TRBV19 and TRBJ1-6; TRBD1 is a possible D gene (6 bases). The CDR3 loop spans 16 amino acids. Trimming removed 7 bases from V and 9 bases from J, with 22 bases in between. Per germline, CDR1 LNHDA and CDR2 SQIVND (reference sequence). The CDR3 sequence: CASTPRGEGVRSPLHF. CDR3 in DNA: TGTGCCAGTACCCCCCGAGGGGAGGGGGTACGTTCACCCCTCCACTTT.

The chain employs TRBV9 and TRBJ2-3, with 16 bases identical to TRBD2. CDR3 length: 18 amino acids. The ends lost 4 bases at V and 4 bases at J; junction bases unmatched: 9. The V gene's germline CDR1 is SGDLS and CDR2 YYNGEE. CDR3 sequence (DNA): TGTGCCAGCAGCTCAGGGACTAGCGGGAGGGCCCTCGCAGATACGCAGTATTTT. Translated: CASSSGTSGRALADTQYF.

The sample holds one count of this clone. J is TRBJ2-3 and V is TRBV10-3; 10 positions match TRBD2. CDR1 and CDR2 from the germline V gene are ENHRY and SYGVKD. The CDR3 consists of 18 residues. With V trimmed by 3 bases and J by 2 bases, 11 bases remained unmatched. The CDR3 loop reads CAISDFLTAGGTTDTQYF. The CDR3 DNA follows: TGTGCCATCAGTGATTTTCTGACAGCGGGAGGGACCACAGATACGCAGTATTTT.

This chain uses TRBV10-3 with TRBJ2-2, with 8 bases aligning to TRBD2. The length of the CDR3 is 17 residues. Germline V gives CDR1 ENHRY, CDR2 SYGVKD. V trimming: 0 bases; J trimming: 5 bases; junction bases outside the gene matches: 8. In DNA, the CDR3 is TGTGCCATCAGTGAGTCGAGAGCGGGAGCTCGTACCGGGGAGCTGTTTTTT. Translated: CAISESRAGARTGELFF.

The gene calls are TRBV2 and TRBJ2-3; D may be TRBD2 (5 bases). This CDR3 comprises 15 residues. Germline lookup yields CDR1 SNHLY and CDR2 FYNNEI. V shed 7 bases and J shed 4 bases, with 18 bases lying between them. CDR3 sequence reads: CASIPGLRISDTQYF. DNA of the CDR3: TGTGCCAGCATTCCCGGACTGAGGATTTCAGATACGCAGTATTTT.

The table lists this clone with a count of one. The chain is built from TRBV7-8 and TRBJ1-5; TRBD1 aligns across 7 bases. With 5 bases clipped from V and 6 bases from J, the junction kept 10 bases outside the gene matches. This CDR3 spans 15 amino acids. Germline-derived CDR1 and CDR2 are SGHVS and FQNEAQ. For the CDR3, the DNA is TGTGCCAGCAGCATCACCGACAGGGCGGGTCAGCCCCAGCATTTT. Its translation: CASSITDRAGQPQHF.

This clone was counted between two and nine times. The genes are TRBV2 and TRBJ2-7; possibly TRBD1 for D (6 bases). CDR3 length: 13 residues. V was cut by 6 bases and J by 6 bases, with 15 bases left in between. Germline V lookup: CDR1 SNHLY, CDR2 FYNNEI. The CDR3: CASRESGAGEQYF. In DNA form, the CDR3 reads TGTGCCAGCAGAGAATCAGGGGCGGGCGAGCAGTACTTC.

The CDR3 DNA follows: TGTGCCAGCAGTGAGAGGGACAGCCTAAACTATGGCTACACCTTC. This gives the protein CASSERDSLNYGYTF. The chain couples TRBV2 to TRBJ1-2; TRBD1 agrees at 7 bases. The CDR3 has 15 amino acids. Germline CDR1 and CDR2: SNHLY and FYNNEI. J was trimmed by 2 bases and V by 3 bases; bases with no gene match: 6.

This chain uses TRBV19 with TRBJ1-1; weak D call: TRBD1 (6 bases). Looked up from germline, CDR1 is LNHDA and CDR2 is SQIVND (reference sequence). The CDR3 spans 14 residues. V gave up 3 bases and J gave up 6 bases, with 14 bases separating them. DNA of the CDR3: TGTGCCAGTAGTATTGCCAGGGGTATCCCTGAAGCTTTCTTT. It encodes CASSIARGIPEAFF.

A single count supports this clone. The chain couples TRBV18 to TRBJ2-1; TRBD2 might be the D (5 bases). The V and J ends lost 6 bases and 4 bases respectively, with 13 bases between them. The CDR3 is 14 residues long. Per germline, CDR1 KGHSH and CDR2 LQKENI. Here the CDR3 reads CASSPSGNYNEQFF. The CDR3 region has the DNA TGTGCCAGCTCCCCCAGCGGAAATTACAATGAGCAGTTCTTC.

This chain connects TRBV29-1 to TRBJ2-2, with a possible D match to TRBD2 (6 bases). Germline values: CDR1 SQVTM, CDR2 ANQGSEA. V was pared by 7 bases and J by 0 bases, with 12 bases between. CDR3 length: 14 residues. CDR3 DNA: TGCAGCGCGACGGGACTGGCGAACACCGGGGAGCTGTTTTTT. Its protein product is CSATGLANTGELFF.

This clone was detected only a few times. This chain uses TRBV30 with TRBJ1-3; no clear D gene. The V and J ends lost 1 base and 2 bases respectively, with 6 bases between them. The CDR3 consists of 13 residues. CDR1 is GTSNPN and CDR2 is SVGIG in the germline V gene (reference sequence). CDR3 nucleotides: TGTGCCTGGAGTGGCCAGGCTGGAAACACCATATATTTT. It specifies CAWSGQAGNTIYF.

The chain uses TRBV2 and TRBJ2-3; TRBD1 aligns across 9 bases. Germline CDR1 reads SNHLY; CDR2 reads FYNNEI. V dropped 5 bases and J dropped 2; count of bases not matched to a gene: 5. There are 15 residues in the CDR3. CDR3 loop: CASSYRGPDTDTQYF. The CDR3, as DNA: TGTGCCAGCAGTTACAGGGGGCCGGACACAGATACGCAGTATTTT. Full variable domain (remainder filled in from reference TRBV2 and TRBJ2-3): EPEVTQTPSHQVTQMGQEVILRCVPISNHLYFYWYRQILGQKVEFLVSFYNNEISEKSEIFDDQFSVERPDGSNFTLKIRSTKLEDSAMYFCASSYRGPDTDTQYFGPGTRLTVL.

This clone was observed a single time. The chain carries TRBV6-5 and TRBJ1-5; 7 nucleotides align to TRBD1. Germline V gives CDR1 MNHEY, CDR2 SVGAGI. There are 16 residues in the CDR3. V shed 2 bases and J 0 bases; nucleotides not matched to a gene: 4. The CDR3 loop reads CASSYRTGVSNQPQHF. CDR3 nucleotide sequence: TGTGCCAGCAGTTACCGGACAGGAGTTAGCAATCAGCCCCAGCATTTT.

The CDR3 spells CASSQSRLAGVTDTQYF. As DNA, the CDR3 is TGTGCCAGTAGTCAGAGCCGGCTAGCGGGAGTAACAGATACGCAGTATTTT. J is TRBJ2-3 and V is TRBV19, with 10 bases identical to TRBD2. The V gene end was trimmed by 5 bases and the J gene end by 3 bases; junction bases not matched to a gene: 11. Germline lookup yields CDR1 LNHDA and CDR2 SQIVND (reference sequence). The CDR3 is made up of 17 amino acids.

This chain uses TRBV10-3 with TRBJ2-5; TRBD1 aligns across 10 bases. The trim removed 3 bases at V and 1 base at J, leaving 8 bases unmatched. The CDR3 is 17 amino acids. Per the germline V gene, CDR1 is ENHRY and CDR2 is SYGVKD. The CDR3 DNA sequence: TGTGCCATCAGTGAACCCGGGACAGGGGTCCTCCAAGAGACCCAGTACTTC. Residues: CAISEPGTGVLQETQYF.

This chain uses TRBV29-1 with TRBJ1-1; D is unresolved. V gave up 6 bases and J gave up 7 bases, with 15 bases separating them. The CDR3 consists of 12 residues. Germline V gene lookup returns CDR1 SQVTM and CDR2 ANQGSEA. The CDR3 is CSVHLSQYEAFF. DNA of the CDR3: TGCAGCGTACACCTTAGCCAATATGAAGCTTTCTTT. The entire variable domain, with the rest obtained from reference TRBV29-1 and TRBJ1-1, is as follows: SAVISQKPSRDICQRGTSLTIQCQVDSQVTMMFWYRQQPGQSLTLIATANQGSEATYESGFVIDKFPISRPNLTFSTLTVSNMSPEDSSIYLCSVHLSQYEAFFGQGTRLTVV.

The rearrangement uses TRBV7-3 and TRBJ2-1, with 7 bases identical to TRBD2. The CDR3 totals 16 residues. J gave up 1 base and V 5 bases, and 8 bases lay outside the gene matches. Germline V gene lookup returns CDR1 SGHTA and CDR2 FQGTGA. Here the CDR3 DNA reads TGTGCCAGCAGCCCCGTGGGGGGAGGGTCCTACAATGAGCAGTTCTTC. This codes for CASSPVGGGSYNEQFF.

This sequence joins TRBV6-6 and TRBJ1-1, with D uncertain. Germline CDR1 and CDR2: MNHNY and SVGAGI (reference sequence). V gave up 2 bases and J gave up 8 bases, with 12 bases separating them. CDR3 size: 13 residues. This CDR3 reads CASSYEGGFEAFF. The CDR3 nucleotides read TGTGCCAGCAGTTACGAGGGAGGGTTCGAAGCTTTCTTT.

V gene TRBV15 combines with J gene TRBJ2-1, with 15 bases identical to TRBD2. Germline assignment: CDR1 LNHNV and CDR2 YYDKDF (reference sequence). The junction had 1 base not matched to a gene; V was cut back by 3 bases and J by 4 bases. This CDR3 spans 16 amino acids. CDR3 in amino acids: CATSRGLAGGYNEQFF. In DNA form, the CDR3 reads TGTGCCACCAGCAGGGGACTAGCGGGAGGATACAATGAGCAGTTCTTC.

The V gene is TRBV25-1, the J gene TRBJ2-7; tentatively, D is TRBD2 (6 bases). With 1 base removed from V and 6 bases from J, the gap between germline ends came to 16 bases. Germline V gene sequence: CDR1 MGHDK, CDR2 SYGVNS. This CDR3 has 15 amino acids. The DNA for the CDR3 is TGTGCCAGCAGTGAATGGAGCGAAACAGCGGGCGAGCAGTACTTC. Residues: CASSEWSETAGEQYF.

The chain couples TRBV18 to TRBJ2-5, with D unclear. Trimming removed 0 bases at V and 4 bases at J, with 6 bases between. Germline V CDR1 and CDR2: KGHSH, LQKENI. CDR3 size: 13 residues. CDR3 coding DNA: TGTGCCAGCTCACCACCTTCCTCAGAGACCCAGTACTTC. Protein: CASSPPSSETQYF.

The rearrangement links TRBV18 to TRBJ1-6; 10 positions agree with TRBD1. The CDR3 loop spans 15 amino acids. Unmatched junction bases numbered 4, after V lost 3 bases and J lost 8 bases. CDR1 and CDR2 (germline): KGHSH, LQKENI. In DNA, the CDR3 is TGTGCCAGCTCACCCGGGACAGGGGCGCATTCACCCCTCCACTTT. This sequence encodes CASSPGTGAHSPLHF. Filled out from reference TRBV18 and TRBJ1-6, the complete variable domain reads NAGVMQNPRHLVRRRGQEARLRCSPMKGHSHVYWYRQLPEEGLKFMVYLQKENIIDESGMPKERFSAEFPKEGPSILRIQQVVRGDSAAYFCASSPGTGAHSPLHFGNGTRLTVT.